A selection of T cell receptor beta chains follows, all from one sample in a study of T-cell reconstitution after alpha-beta-depleted transplantation in children. TCRdb independently ran MiXCR on the PCR reads; one entry per CDR3 protein. In the table there are about 240,000 distinct CDR3 sequences, about 25% of which are singletons. The input for sequencing was PBMCs, taken before TCRalphabeta/CD19-depleted stem cell transplant. The origin of the receptors is a girl aged 2 to 9 with Fanconi anemia, due to receive a stem cell transplant. The CDR3 runs from the conserved cysteine through the conserved F or W. D genes are given only for firm matches. For some rows the clone size is stated as once, few or many, or as a class when expanded; others skip it.

v_call	d_call	clone_size	j_call	cdr3_aa	cdr3_nt
TRBV12-3/TRBV12-4	.	.	TRBJ2-7	CASSSMGRYPSYEQYF	TGTGCCAGCAGTTCCATGGGACGCTACCCCTCCTACGAGCAGTACTTC
TRBV27	TRBD1	.	TRBJ1-2	CASSLSETGFYGYTF	TGTGCCAGCAGTTTATCTGAGACAGGGTTCTATGGCTACACCTTC
TRBV20-1	TRBD1	many	TRBJ1-2	CSAMKGQGSLYGYTF	TGCAGTGCTATGAAGGGACAGGGGTCCCTCTATGGCTACACCTTC
TRBV20-1	TRBD2	many	TRBJ2-2	CSARTPGLGSAGELFF	TGCAGTGCCCGGACTCCGGGACTAGGAAGTGCGGGGGAGCTGTTTTTT
TRBV13	.	.	TRBJ1-1	CASSLISSTEAFF	TGTGCCAGCAGCTTAATCTCGAGCACTGAAGCTTTCTTT
TRBV6-4	.	many	TRBJ2-3	CASSGGDTQYF	TGTGCCAGCAGTGGCGGGGATACGCAGTATTTT
TRBV7-3	TRBD1	few	TRBJ2-7	CASSLRPGQFPSYEQYF	TGTGCCAGCAGCTTACGACCGGGACAGTTCCCCTCCTACGAGCAGTACTTC
TRBV20-1	TRBD2	many	TRBJ2-1	CSARSASGRVQFF	TGCAGTGCTAGATCAGCGAGCGGGAGGGTGCAGTTCTTC
TRBV19	.	.	TRBJ1-3	CASSATPTSSGNTIYF	TGTGCCAGTAGTGCAACACCGACAAGCTCTGGAAACACCATATATTTT
TRBV20-1	.	.	TRBJ2-7	CSARLLTAYEQYF	TGCAGTGCTAGACTACTTACTGCCTACGAGCAGTACTTC
TRBV6-1	TRBD1	few	TRBJ2-7	CASSRSSRGHEQYF	TGTGCCAGCAGTAGGTCGAGCAGGGGGCACGAGCAGTACTTC
TRBV5-1	TRBD2	.	TRBJ2-1	CASSLFAGGTYNEQFF	TGCGCCAGCAGCTTATTCGCGGGGGGCACCTACAATGAGCAGTTCTTC
TRBV7-9	TRBD2	.	TRBJ2-5	CASSLGGLAGARETQYF	TGTGCCAGCAGCTTAGGGGGGCTAGCGGGAGCCCGGGAGACCCAGTACTTC
TRBV24-1	.	many	TRBJ2-5	CATRPQGPDETQYF	TGTGCCACCAGGCCGCAGGGGCCAGATGAGACCCAGTACTTC
TRBV27	.	many	TRBJ2-3	CASSNLRGAHTDTQYF	TGTGCCAGCAGTAACCTTCGGGGGGCCCACACAGATACGCAGTATTTT
TRBV20-1	.	.	TRBJ2-7	CSASPPGRAYEQYF	TGCAGTGCTAGCCCGCCAGGCAGGGCCTACGAGCAGTACTTC
TRBV11-3	TRBD2	many	TRBJ2-1	CASSLFRTSGGLYNEQFF	TGTGCCAGCAGCTTATTCCGGACTAGCGGGGGTTTATACAATGAGCAGTTCTTC